The 21 T cell receptor beta chains below were found in one sample sequenced in a study of T cells in Graves' hyperthyroidism and ophthalmopathy. Using RNA transcripts as the source, TCR beta CDR3 regions were amplified. When the TCR CDR3 underwent first-round RT-PCR, the HTBI primer set was used. TCRdb re-derived calls from the multiplex PCR reads in MiXCR, one entry per CDR3 protein. The top ten clones hold 7.5% to 8.5% of a sample with a few hundred thousand distinct CDR3 sequences, roughly 46% of them seen once. Sequencing was carried out using peripheral blood or thyroid tissue (not recorded which). All receptors derive from a young woman with Graves' hyperthyroidism.

With regard to this clonotype: The germline gene is not matched at one end of the junction; a read error may be the cause. The chain links TRBV7-7 to TRBJ2-7; tentative D call: TRBD1 (6 bases). Germline values: CDR1 SSHAT, CDR2 FNYEAQ (reference sequence). CDR3 size: 14 residues. The CDR3 sequence is CASSQPDRSYEQYF. CDR3 DNA: TGTGCTAGCAGCCAGCCGGACAGATCCTACGAGCAGTACTTC.

The chain is built from TRBV7-2 and TRBJ1-2, with 10 bases lining up with TRBD1. Per the germline V gene, CDR1 is SGHTA and CDR2 is FQGNSA. J lost 2 bases, V lost 5 bases, and 11 bases had no gene match. The CDR3 runs 17 residues. The CDR3 DNA follows: TGTGCCAGCAGCAGCGCGGGACAGGGGTACGGAAACTATGGCTACACCTTC. Its protein product is CASSSAGQGYGNYGYTF. The full variable domain, in which reference TRBV7-2 and TRBJ1-2 provide the parts outside the CDR3, is GAGVSQSPSNKVTEKGKDVELRCDPISGHTALYWYRQSLGQGLEFLIYFQGNSAPDKSGLPSDRFSAERTGGSVSTLTIQRTQQEDSAVYLCASSSAGQGYGNYGYTFGSGTRLTVV.

The table lists this clonotype with many counts. The chain is built from TRBV6-5 and TRBJ1-2, with D uncertain. The CDR3 length is 14 residues. Trimming stripped 4 bases from V and 1 base from J, with 10 bases between. The germline V gene has CDR1 MNHEY and CDR2 SVGAGI. The CDR3, as DNA: TGTGCCAGCAGTTCCGGACGGCTTAACTATGGCTACACCTTC. This sequence encodes CASSSGRLNYGYTF.

Here the CDR3 DNA reads TGTGCCAGCAGCTTAAGAGACAGGGGCAATTTCAATGAGCAGTTCTTC. The encoded protein is CASSLRDRGNFNEQFF. The J gene is TRBJ2-7, the V gene TRBV7-3, with 8 bases that match TRBD1. Matching the DNA end better, TRBJ2-1 makes the J call doubtful. Germline V gene sequence: CDR1 SGHTA, CDR2 FQGTGA. The CDR3 is 16 amino acids.

V gene TRBV11-2 combines with J gene TRBJ1-6, with TRBD1 as a possible D gene (6 bases). There are 15 residues in the CDR3. Between the trimmed V and J ends, which lost 1 base and 7 bases, there was a span of 11 bases. CDR1 SGHAT and CDR2 FQNNGV come from the germline V gene. CDR3 in DNA: TGTGCCAGCAGCTTAGTTGGGGGCCTCAATTCACCCCTCCACTTT. Its protein product is CASSLVGGLNSPLHF.

The chain uses TRBV2 and TRBJ2-7; 15 nucleotides line up with TRBD2. V was pared by 5 bases and J by 5 bases, with 13 bases of the junction left unmatched. The germline V gene has CDR1 SNHLY and CDR2 FYNNEI. This CDR3 has 18 amino acids. Here the CDR3 reads CASSPPEGLAGGRNEQYF. The CDR3 DNA follows: TGTGCCAGCAGTCCTCCCGAGGGACTAGCGGGAGGTAGGAACGAGCAGTACTTC.

This clonotype has a count of ten or more. V usage is TRBV11-3 and J usage is TRBJ1-6; D remains ambiguous. V lost 0 bases, J lost 11 bases, and 5 bases lay in between. CDR1 SGHNT and CDR2 YENEEA come from the germline V gene. CDR3 length: 12 amino acids. CDR3 region: CASSLEAAPLHF. DNA of the CDR3: TGTGCCAGCAGCTTAGAAGCGGCACCCCTCCACTTT.

This clonotype came up many times. The rearrangement links TRBV4-1 to TRBJ1-5; the match to TRBD1 covers 7 bases. Germline CDR1 MGHRA, CDR2 YSYEKL. The CDR3 is made up of 14 amino acids. The J segment lost 7 bases and the V segment lost 2 bases, leaving 5 bases of the junction unmatched. The CDR3 DNA reads TGCGCCAGCAGCCAACACAGGGGCGCGCAGCCCCAGCATTTT. This codes for CASSQHRGAQPQHF.

This clonotype was seen at least ten times. The chain combines TRBV12-5 with TRBJ1-1; D not certain. V was cut by 3 bases and J by 3 bases, with 8 bases left in between. Germline V gene data show CDR1 as LGHNT and CDR2 as FRNRAP. The CDR3 covers 13 residues. The DNA for the CDR3 is TGTGCTAGTGGTTTAAGTTTAGACACTGAAGCTTTCTTT. Translating gives CASGLSLDTEAFF.

A single count supports this clonotype. The V gene is TRBV5-5, the J gene TRBJ1-3; the D is unclear. V was cut by 3 bases and J by 2 bases, with 15 bases left in between. This CDR3 region has 16 residues. The germline V gene has CDR1 SGHKS and CDR2 YYEKEE (reference sequence). The CDR3 nucleotides are TGTGCCAGCAGCTGGGAAGTCCACAGTGCTGGAAACACCATATATTTT. Encoded protein: CASSWEVHSAGNTIYF. Full variable domain (missing parts from reference TRBV5-5 and TRBJ1-3): DAGVTQSPTHLIKTRGQQVTLRCSPISGHKSVSWYQQVLGQGPQFIFQYYEKEERGRGNFPDRFSARQFPNYSSELNVNALLLGDSALYLCASSWEVHSAGNTIYFGEGSWLTVV.

V is TRBV9 and J is TRBJ1-2; maybe TRBD1 (5 bases). The V and J ends lost 3 bases and 3 bases respectively, with 6 bases between them. The length of the CDR3 is 12 residues. Germline CDR1 reads SGDLS; CDR2 reads YYNGEE. This CDR3 is CASSGGYYGYTF. As DNA, the CDR3 is TGTGCCAGCAGCGGGGGGTACTATGGCTACACCTTC.

This clonotype has a count of ten or more. The V gene is TRBV20-1, the J gene TRBJ1-2; D might be TRBD1 (6 bases). V was pared by 3 bases and J by 8 bases, with 22 bases between. CDR1 and CDR2 from the germline V gene are DFQATT and SNEGSKA (reference sequence). The CDR3 consists of 15 residues. The DNA for the CDR3 is TGCAGTGCTAGGACAATGACCCGGGACATATCAGGCTACACCTTC. This gives the protein CSARTMTRDISGYTF.

The rearrangement joins TRBV20-1 to TRBJ2-4; perhaps TRBD2 as D (5 bases). The CDR3 spans 14 residues. Between the trimmed V and J ends, which lost 3 bases and 0 bases, there was a span of 9 bases. Per the germline V gene, CDR1 is DFQATT and CDR2 is SNEGSKA (reference sequence). This CDR3 is CSASRGLAKNIQYF. CDR3 DNA sequence: TGCAGTGCTAGCCGCGGACTAGCCAAAAACATTCAGTACTTC.

This clonotype came up many times. J is TRBJ2-5 and V is TRBV10-3, with D hard to call. The ends were cut back, 8 bases at V and 0 bases at J, with 4 bases in the middle. The CDR3 spans 11 residues. The germline V gene encodes CDR1 ENHRY and CDR2 SYGVKD. The CDR3 DNA reads TGTGCCATCGGGGACCAAGAGACCCAGTACTTC. Amino acids: CAIGDQETQYF.

The rearrangement uses TRBV25-1 and TRBJ2-7, with TRBD2 matching over 13 bases. Germline V CDR1 and CDR2: MGHDK, SYGVNS. After removal of 8 bases from V and 6 bases from J, the junction contained 10 bases not matched to a gene. This CDR3 region has 15 residues. DNA of the CDR3: TGTGCCAGCGCGGGCGGACTAGCGGGAGTTTCCGAGCAGTACTTC. Protein sequence: CASAGGLAGVSEQYF.

This clonotype was seen repeatedly, ten times or more. The J gene is TRBJ2-5, the V gene TRBV24-1, with a weak D call TRBD1 (6 bases). The germline V gene has CDR1 KGHDR and CDR2 SFDVKD. The CDR3 runs to 15 residues. Trimming cost V 0 bases and J 5 bases, with 12 bases left between them. CDR3 DNA: TGTGCCACCAGTGATTTGCTGGGGGCTGAGGAGACCCAGTACTTC. Amino acid sequence: CATSDLLGAEETQYF.

This chain connects TRBV7-9 to TRBJ2-7; D may be TRBD1 or TRBD2 (6 bases each). The germline V and J ends were trimmed by 5 bases and 5 bases, with 16 bases remaining between them. This CDR3 has 14 amino acids. Germline CDR1 is SEHNR and CDR2 is FQNEAQ (reference sequence). CDR3 sequence: CASSPRTGAHEQYF. The CDR3 nucleotides read TGTGCCAGCAGCCCCAGGACGGGGGCCCACGAGCAGTACTTC.

Comment on this clonotype: A much more abundant neighbour one base away suggests this may be a read error. The CDR3 DNA is TGTGCCACCAGTGATCCCAATCCACAGGGGGCGGGCACCGGGGAGCCGTTTTTT. Protein sequence: CATSDPNPQGAGTGEPFF. The chain links TRBV24-1 to TRBJ2-2; 9 bases align to TRBD1. The CDR3 consists of 18 residues. CDR1 is KGHDR, CDR2 SFDVKD, per germline.

This rearrangement joins TRBV4-1 to TRBJ2-6; no firm D call. Germline loops: CDR1 MGHRA, CDR2 YSYEKL. V lost 1 base, J lost 1 base, and 14 bases lay in between. This CDR3 region has 18 residues. CDR3 protein: CASSQVPGPGSGANVLTF. The DNA for the CDR3 is TGCGCCAGCAGCCAAGTCCCCGGGCCAGGTTCTGGGGCCAACGTCCTGACTTTC.

A word on this clonotype: Likely a read error: the CDR3 ends without its conserved phenylalanine or tryptophan. This sequence joins TRBV10-3 and TRBJ2-3; 8 positions match TRBD2. Germline lookup yields CDR1 ENHRY and CDR2 SYGVKD. The CDR3 has 19 amino acids. The V segment lost 3 bases and the J segment 3 bases; nucleotides outside the gene matches: 17. CDR3 bases: TGTGCCATCAGTGAACCCACGTTTGGACTAGCCGAACAGACAGATACGCAGTATCTT. Translating gives CAISEPTFGLAEQTDTQYL.

This clonotype has just one count. One end of the junction fails to match germline, which may point to a read error. The chain joins TRBV6-5 to TRBJ2-2; 10 positions match TRBD2. This CDR3 has 19 residues. Germline V gene sequence: CDR1 MNHEY, CDR2 SVGAGI. CDR3 sequence reads: CATLNYGLAGVGSYNEQFF. In DNA, the CDR3 is TGTGCCACCCTGAATTATGGGCTAGCGGGAGTAGGCTCCTACAATGAGCAGTTTTTT.